This T cell receptor (beta chain) was captured in a study of cytomegalovirus exposure and HLA in healthy donors (TCRdb year 2017). Describing the broader study: In an earlier analysis of roughly 500 of the donors, 250 to 300 Gb of sequence data and roughly 100 million unique TCR beta sequences from roughly 200 million T cells were reported. An early release that covered more than 550 HLA-typed donors contained approximately 300 gigabases of sequencing data and approximately 85 million unique TCR sequences. Among the roughly 400 genotyped donors, around 81% belonged to the genetic ancestry cluster associated with self-reported Caucasian donors. The study was designed to test whether signatures of past pathogen exposure could be identified by cataloging public T cell receptors. The study profiled the T cell repertoires of under 850 subjects by immunosequencing and related them to cytomegalovirus serostatus. Along with the roughly 610-subject first cohort, a separate validation cohort of 120 different subjects was used. The study combined high-throughput TCR immunosequencing, statistical association of individual TCRs with disease status, and machine learning to predict cytomegalovirus infection status. A later analysis re-examined previously published TCR beta repertoires from 500 to 700 donors and added high-resolution HLA genotyping to investigate patterns of TCR occurrence. In the later analysis, no new phenotypic data were used to find candidate immune exposures; instead, reliance was placed on TCR beta sequences and their occurrence across donors. An earlier analysis of 587 of the donors used high-throughput TCR beta sequencing to judge whether each TCR beta V gene segment behaved as functional or pseudogenic. Alongside the repertoire data, information on donor age, sex, ethnicity and CMV serostatus was compiled. A later genetic analysis took genome-wide SNP genotypes for 398 of the 666 donors and used that subset as a discovery cohort. All discovery cohort repertoires had been generated using a single sequencing platform. Class I and class II HLA loci were covered by the typing at four-digit resolution. Typing coverage varied by locus: about 629-630 donors for A, B, C, DRB1 and DQB1; around 560 for DQA1; 600 to 610 for DPA1; 400 to 480 for DPB1. Several DR-DQ haplotypes were handled as single units for association and clustering, since linkage in the cohort was strong. Among about 370 genotyped donors of the cohort, an average of about 240,000 unique TCR beta nucleotide sequences was sequenced per donor, of which about 18% were non-productive. Broader findings and caveats from the paper: V-gene and J-gene trimming of TCR beta chains was associated with a missense DCLRE1C variant in a later genetic analysis, and the association was replicated in an independent cohort. An earlier analysis of several hundred of the donors showed that most TCR beta V segments appeared in productive rearrangements either about 87% or about 30% of the time, which broadly matched IMGT annotations. According to a later analysis, TCR association rates differed among HLA loci, with DRB1 alleles showing the most associated TCRs and HLA-C alleles showing the fewest. The only immune exposure information available for the cohort was CMV serostatus. A few of the identified cytomegalovirus-associated TCR beta chains were confirmed in vitro to be specific for cytomegalovirus antigens. Sequencing depth was assumed to be roughly uniform across donors in the presence/absence analyses, though that assumption may not hold. According to a later analysis, most CMV-associated TCR beta chains appeared to be HLA-restricted, and the HLA associations seemed to be driven largely by CMV exposure. Specific HLA alleles were associated with 16,951 TCR beta sequences at a false discovery rate of 0.05 in a later analysis. A group of highly shared sequence variants was considered likely to be a technical artifact of the sequencing pipeline. Strong co-occurrence of HLA alleles, especially DR and DQ, made assigning TCR associations to individual alleles difficult. The earlier analysis of approximately 590 of the donors excluded roughly 16 rarely observed V segments, including chromosome 9 orphons, because counts were too low. Several of the top co-occurrence clusters appeared to be linked to parvovirus B19, influenza, CMV and Epstein-Barr virus, according to a later analysis. Correlated functional status among segregating V segments might be attributable to linkage disequilibrium, but an unknown experimental factor could not be ruled out. Compared with the approximately 600-donor mean, donors in an Asian-associated ancestry cluster had fewer N-insertions in productive TCRs, according to a later genetic analysis. Across donors, most TCR sequences were observed very rarely, whereas some public TCRs were present in many individuals. Only TCR beta chains were sequenced in this cohort, and the absence of alpha or paired-chain data limited detectable features. In a later analysis, HLA-associated TCR beta chains showed more clonal expansion and lower generation probabilities than non-associated chains that were equally common. The classifier was reported to diagnose cytomegalovirus status with high specificity and sensitivity in both the original cohort and the validation cohort. Because HLA typing was unavailable for some donors at each locus, only the typed subset was used in association tests. The study listed approximately 150 TCR beta chains as associated with cytomegalovirus. The authors suggested that the approach could potentially be generalized to other disease states and immunological phenotypes. A further reported finding was that TCR beta sequences accurately predicted the HLA-A and HLA-B alleles for most subjects in the first cohort.

Library prep was done by the immunoSEQ multiplex PCR assay. For the multiplex PCR, a mixture combining 60 forward primers for TCR Vbeta segments and 13 reverse primers for TCR Jbeta segments was used. A multiplex PCR assay on genomic DNA amplified the CDR3 region of rearranged TCR beta genes. On the Illumina HiSeq System, the amplified TCR beta libraries were sequenced as 87-base-pair reads. The authors' pipeline ran thus. A later analysis tallied around 82 million unique TCR beta chains across the 666 repertoires, and some 12 million of those chains were shared by two or more donors. Raw reads were error-corrected and collapsed into unique sequences by a nearest-neighbor algorithm in which closely related sequences were merged to remove PCR and sequencing errors. V, D and J gene segments were assigned by aligning CDR3 sequences to IMGT reference sequences. For a sequence to be retained, a match of at least six nucleotides was required to both a V gene segment and a J gene segment. Rearrangements were called productive when the CDR3 lacked stop codons and stayed in frame with V and J; all others were non-productive. CDR3 was defined by IMGT convention, running from the second conserved V-encoded cysteine to the conserved J-encoded phenylalanine. The earlier analysis of about 570 of the donors excluded any sequence lacking an unambiguous match to a single V gene segment. An earlier analysis of over 450 of the donors classified V segments as functional when productive rearrangements were above 56.7% and as segregating when the standard deviation between donors was above 5%. A statistical classification framework was built for diagnosing cytomegalovirus status from the catalog of TCR beta chain sequences. V and J gene assignment, in a later analysis, came from comparing TCR nucleotide sequences with IMGT/GENE-DB human TR gene sequences. Using the TCRdist pipeline, a later analysis assigned CDR3 sequences along with most-parsimonious VDJ recombination scenarios. In a later analysis, each TCR beta chain was defined by its CDR3 amino acid sequence together with its V-gene family, and reads lacking a unique V-gene family were excluded. To address suspected cross-contamination and a sequencing artifact, a later analysis removed some 620 highly shared, low-generation-probability nucleotide sequences. For each public chain, a later analysis derived a clonal expansion index from normalized ranks of inferred template counts within each repertoire. In a later analysis, generation probabilities were computed using a VDJ recombination model fitted to out-of-frame rearrangements, and the results were checked against IGoR. A later analysis scored TCR-TCR, TCR-HLA and TCR-CMV co-occurrence with hypergeometric tests, applying a repertoire-size bias correction to TCR pairs. False discovery rates were estimated in a later analysis by permuting HLA or CMV assignments 20 times. In a later analysis, co-occurring TCRs were grouped using DBSCAN, with TCRdist sequence similarity added in when clustering inside HLA-allele-positive subsets. Co-occurrence clustering excluded repertoires with fewer than 30,000 or more than 120,000 public chains, plus five with anomalous nucleotide sharing. The immuneACCESS repertoire file appears here via TCRdb, limited to in-frame rearrangements. These files lack a portion of the clones; in checked studies, under half of the deficit traces to unresolved V genes, and the cause of the others is not known. Clonal size and the V and J genes are those of that table, whereas D and trimming came from the DNA. This sample gives 120,000 to 150,000 clones in total; roughly 75% of them show up just once. About 3.1% of the sample lies in the top ten.

With respect to this clone: Its antigen target is currently unknown. No base-level quality is on record; no much larger clone is a single base apart.

In total, just over 650 healthy bone marrow donors made up the cohort. Cohort members were all nominally healthy when sampled, although unrecorded immune exposures were likely present. The donor was CMV seronegative and belonged to the group of 352 seronegative cohort members. Each donor provided a peripheral blood sample, and peripheral blood mononuclear cells were used for TCR beta sequencing. The Qiagen DNeasy Blood Extraction Kit was used to extract genomic DNA from the blood cell samples. The TCR sequence derives from a man aged 35-49 years in good health and CMV-seronegative. Material for sequencing was PBMCs.

The CDR3 protein is CASSVGDSNSYEQYF. The nucleotide sequence is given as TGTGCCAGCAGCGTAGGAGACTCCAATTCCTACGAGCAGTACTTC. The sequence links TRBV9 to TRBJ2-7; the D gene identity is not certain. Between the V and J ends, shortened by 0 bases and 1 base respectively, the junction contains 11 bases. Reading the germline V gene gives CDR1 SGDLS and CDR2 YYNGEE. Inclusive of the bounding cysteine and phenylalanine, the CDR3 is 15 residues long. Just the 45-base CDR3 DNA is kept, in frame starting at base 1.